The 2 T cell receptor beta chains below were found in one sample sequenced in a study of technical replicates of blood from a few donors. The assay was immunoSEQ multiplex PCR, and TCRdb's table has in-frame clones only and misses some. The sample has tens of thousands of clones; about 86% are singletons. The sequenced sample was PBMCs. These receptor sequences come from a human donor in good health. Some clones in this sample may be carry-over from other donors' samples.

The CDR3 nucleotides read TGTGCTAGTGGTCCGGGGGGCAATCAGCCCCAGCATTTT. Its translation: CASGPGGNQPQHF. The chain couples TRBV12-5 to TRBJ1-5, with D possibly TRBD1 on 5 matching bases. The V gene lost 5 bases and the J gene lost 2 bases, with 7 bases spanning the gap. CDR1 is LGHNT and CDR2 is FRNRAP in the germline V gene. The CDR3 has 13 residues.

This clone was seen once. The chain couples TRBV30 to TRBJ2-2; TRBD1 matches at 8 bases. The CDR3 loop spans 16 amino acids. Germline V gene data show CDR1 as GTSNPN and CDR2 as SVGIG (reference sequence). V lost 3 bases and J lost 2; bases outside the gene matches: 8. The CDR3 sequence: CAWSLPGTGNTGELFF. CDR3 in DNA: TGTGCCTGGAGCCTACCCGGGACAGGTAACACCGGGGAGCTGTTTTTT. Filled out from reference TRBV30 and TRBJ2-2, the complete variable domain reads SQTIHQWPATLVQPVGSPLSLECTVEGTSNPNLYWYRQAAGRGLQLLFYSVGIGQISSEVPQNLSASRPQDRQFILSSKKLLLSDSGFYLCAWSLPGTGNTGELFFGEGSRLTVL.